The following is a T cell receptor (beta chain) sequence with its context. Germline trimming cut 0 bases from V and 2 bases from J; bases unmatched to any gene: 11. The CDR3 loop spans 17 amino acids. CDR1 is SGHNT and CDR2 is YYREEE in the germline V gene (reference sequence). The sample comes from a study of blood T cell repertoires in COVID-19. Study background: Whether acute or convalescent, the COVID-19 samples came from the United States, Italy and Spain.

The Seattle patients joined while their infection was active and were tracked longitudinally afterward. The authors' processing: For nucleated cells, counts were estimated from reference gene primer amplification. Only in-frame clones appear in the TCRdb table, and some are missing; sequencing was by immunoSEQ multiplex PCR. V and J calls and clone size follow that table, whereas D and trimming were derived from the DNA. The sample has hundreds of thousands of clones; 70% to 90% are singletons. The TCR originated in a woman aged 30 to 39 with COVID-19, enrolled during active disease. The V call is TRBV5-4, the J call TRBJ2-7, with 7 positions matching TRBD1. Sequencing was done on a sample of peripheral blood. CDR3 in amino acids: CASSLADASGTAYEQYV. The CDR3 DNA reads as TGTGCCAGCAGCTTGGCCGACGCTTCGGGGACAGCCTACGAGCAGTACGTC.